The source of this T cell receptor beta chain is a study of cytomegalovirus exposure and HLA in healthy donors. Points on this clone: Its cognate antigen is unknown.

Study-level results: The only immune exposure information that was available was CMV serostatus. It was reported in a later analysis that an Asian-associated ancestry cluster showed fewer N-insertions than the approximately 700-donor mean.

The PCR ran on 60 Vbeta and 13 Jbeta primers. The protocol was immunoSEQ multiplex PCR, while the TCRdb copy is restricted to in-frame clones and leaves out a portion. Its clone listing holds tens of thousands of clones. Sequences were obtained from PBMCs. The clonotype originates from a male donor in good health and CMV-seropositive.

As DNA, the CDR3 is TGTGCCTGGCGTCCCAGGGGGCGGGATGAAAAACTGTTTTTT. It yields the protein CAWRPRGRDEKLFF. The rearrangement uses TRBV30 and TRBJ1-4; 8 bases match TRBD1. Germline V gene data show CDR1 as GTSNPN and CDR2 as SVGIG (reference sequence). The CDR3 sequence is 14 residues long. V was pared by 5 bases and J by 6 bases, with 8 bases of the junction left unmatched.